Listed below are T cell receptor beta chains from one sample, sequenced in a study of T cell changes during pregnancy in multiple sclerosis. The data were produced by immunoSEQ multiplex PCR, yet TCRdb's version contains in-frame clones alone and is incomplete. The sample consists of tens of thousands of clones, approximately 94% of them appearing once. The sequences come from CD8+ T cells from peripheral blood mononuclear cells, collected after pregnancy. These receptors were collected from a female donor with multiple sclerosis, enrolled in a pregnancy study. The CDR3 runs from the conserved cysteine through the conserved F or W. The D gene is left open where the match is weak. Some rows have no size entry. The others give once, few or many, or a class for an expanded clone.

-	-	TRBV7-9	TRBJ2-7	CASSPATGGEQYF	TGTGCCAGCAGCCCAGCCACCGGGGGCGAGCAGTACTTC
-	-	TRBV28	TRBJ2-3	CASSRGTASGLGLGTQYF	TGTGCCAGCAGCCGCGGGACAGCGAGCGGGTTGGGATTGGGTACGCAGTATTTT
-	-	TRBV11-2	TRBJ1-1	CASSSLLNEAFF	TGTGCCAGCAGCTCCCTCCTTAATGAAGCTTTCTTT
-	once	TRBV15	TRBJ1-1	CATSSEGLGSGTEAFF	TGTGCCACCAGCAGTGAGGGTTTGGGCTCGGGGACTGAAGCTTTCTTT
TRBD1	-	TRBV29-1	TRBJ1-1	CSVAPGQGMGNTEAFF	TGCAGCGTCGCTCCGGGACAGGGGATGGGGAACACTGAAGCTTTCTTT
-	-	TRBV27	TRBJ2-1	CASSLEAAGPEQFF	TGTGCCAGCAGTTTAGAGGCGGCCGGTCCTGAGCAGTTCTTC
-	-	TRBV15	TRBJ1-5	CATSRRGRQPQHF	TGTGCCACCAGCAGAAGGGGCCGTCAGCCCCAGCATTTT
-	-	TRBV28	TRBJ2-1	CASSSFDGSSSYNEQFF	TGTGCCAGCAGTTCGTTTGACGGGTCAAGCTCCTACAATGAGCAGTTCTTC
-	-	TRBV4-1	TRBJ2-7	CASSQVFDGAYEQYF	TGCGCCAGCAGCCAAGTTTTTGACGGAGCCTACGAGCAGTACTTC
-	-	TRBV7-2	TRBJ2-5	CASRPLGVETQYF	TGTGCCAGCAGACCTTTGGGAGTAGAGACCCAGTACTTC
TRBD2	-	TRBV6-1	TRBJ2-1	CASSEKGVAGGTYNEQFF	TGTGCCAGCAGTGAAAAAGGGGTAGCGGGGGGCACCTACAATGAGCAGTTCTTC
TRBD1	-	TRBV5-1	TRBJ2-7	CASSLGQGREQYF	TGCGCCAGCAGCTTGGGACAGGGGCGGGAGCAGTACTTC
TRBD1	once	TRBV28	TRBJ2-7	CASSGSQDRTYEQYF	TGTGCCAGCAGCGGCTCCCAGGACAGGACCTACGAGCAGTACTTC
-	-	TRBV7-8	TRBJ2-1	CASSPGYNEQFF	TGTGCCAGCAGCCCCGGCTACAATGAGCAGTTCTTC
-	-	TRBV27	TRBJ2-3	CASSYQGRTDTQYF	TGTGCCAGCAGTTATCAGGGCCGCACAGATACGCAGTATTTT
TRBD1	-	TRBV9	TRBJ1-1	CASSPRGTEAFF	TGTGCCAGCAGCCCCAGGGGGACTGAAGCTTTCTTT
-	-	TRBV28	TRBJ2-7	CASSRISSSYEQYF	TGTGCCAGCAGCCGTATCTCGTCTTCCTACGAGCAGTACTTC
TRBD2	once	TRBV5-6	TRBJ2-2	CASSLAAGGRFTGELFF	TGTGCCAGCAGCTTGGCCGCGGGCGGGAGATTCACCGGGGAGCTGTTTTTT
-	-	TRBV14	TRBJ2-1	CASSQDSYEQFF	TGTGCCAGCAGCCAAGATAGCTATGAGCAGTTCTTC
TRBD2	once	TRBV7-3	TRBJ2-1	CASSPGLAQYNEQFF	TGTGCCAGCAGCCCGGGACTAGCGCAGTACAATGAGCAGTTCTTC